This section outlines one TCR beta chain sequence together with its context. This sample was taken from a study of T cell responses to AZD1222 COVID-19 vaccine. This CDR3 contains 14 residues. Germline-derived CDR1 and CDR2 are SEHNR and FQNEAQ (reference sequence). Trimming cost V 1 base and J 3 bases, with 9 bases left between them. Only in-frame clones appear in the TCRdb table, and some are missing; sequencing was by immunoSEQ multiplex PCR. The sample includes under 150,000 clones, 91% seen only once; the top ten take roughly 3%. The rearrangement uses TRBV7-9 and TRBJ1-2; D call uncertain. Sample: peripheral blood, taken on day 0 of AZD1222 vaccination. The TCR was taken from an adult in good health. As DNA, the CDR3 is TGTGCCAGCAGCTTAGAGGTGGGGTACTATGGCTACACCTTC. Encoded protein: CASSLEVGYYGYTF.